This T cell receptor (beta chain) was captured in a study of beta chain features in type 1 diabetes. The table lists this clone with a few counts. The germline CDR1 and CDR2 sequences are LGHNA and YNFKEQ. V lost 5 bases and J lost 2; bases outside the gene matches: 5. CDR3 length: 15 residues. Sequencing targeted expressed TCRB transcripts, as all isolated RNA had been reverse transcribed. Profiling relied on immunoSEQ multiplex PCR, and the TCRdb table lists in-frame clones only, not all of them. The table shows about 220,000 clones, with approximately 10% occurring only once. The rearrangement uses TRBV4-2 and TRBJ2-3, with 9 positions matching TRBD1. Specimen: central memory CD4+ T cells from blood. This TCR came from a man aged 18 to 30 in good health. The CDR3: CASSRGTGPTDTQYF. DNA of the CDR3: TGTGCCAGCAGCAGAGGGACAGGGCCCACAGATACGCAGTATTTT.